Presented here are 4 T cell receptor beta chains from one specimen sequenced in a study of shared clonotypes between healthy human individuals. Libraries were prepared by immunoSEQ multiplex PCR; TCRdb keeps only in-frame clonotypes and omits some of them. The data hold a few million clones, with over 85% observed a single time. The source material was naive CD4+ T cells sorted from blood. Subset here: CD45RA+ positively selected. The receptors derive from a man aged 18 to 29 in good health.

This clone appeared a few times. This chain links TRBV27 with TRBJ2-6; D gene ambiguous. This CDR3 region has 14 residues. V shed 2 bases and J shed 0 bases, with 2 bases lying between them. Germline CDR1 MNHEY, CDR2 SMNVEV (reference sequence). The CDR3 DNA reads as TGTGCCAGCAGTTTAAACTCTGGGGCCAACGTCCTGACTTTC. It encodes CASSLNSGANVLTF.

The chain uses TRBV29-1 and TRBJ1-1; D unclear. Germline V lookup: CDR1 SQVTM, CDR2 ANQGSEA. This CDR3 is 15 amino acids long. Deletions cut 0 bases from V and 0 bases from J, with 11 bases between. The CDR3 here is CSVEEFRVMNTEAFF. Written as DNA, the CDR3 is TGCAGCGTTGAAGAGTTTAGGGTCATGAACACTGAAGCTTTCTTT.

The J gene is TRBJ2-3, the V gene TRBV5-1; possible D gene TRBD2, 5 bases. Germline CDR1 and CDR2: SGHRS and YFSETQ. The CDR3 is 15 amino acids. V shed 1 base and J shed 3 bases, with 12 bases lying between them. CDR3 residues: CASSLLGWRTDTQYF. The CDR3, as DNA: TGCGCCAGCAGCTTGCTGGGTTGGAGGACAGATACGCAGTATTTT.

J is TRBJ1-6 and V is TRBV30, with a weak D call TRBD1 (5 bases). The CDR3 has 13 residues. V lost 4 bases and J lost 8, with 12 bases in between. Germline values: CDR1 GTSNPN, CDR2 SVGIG (reference sequence). CDR3 protein: CAWKGEKDSPLHF. CDR3 bases: TGTGCCTGGAAAGGGGAGAAGGATTCACCCCTCCACTTT.